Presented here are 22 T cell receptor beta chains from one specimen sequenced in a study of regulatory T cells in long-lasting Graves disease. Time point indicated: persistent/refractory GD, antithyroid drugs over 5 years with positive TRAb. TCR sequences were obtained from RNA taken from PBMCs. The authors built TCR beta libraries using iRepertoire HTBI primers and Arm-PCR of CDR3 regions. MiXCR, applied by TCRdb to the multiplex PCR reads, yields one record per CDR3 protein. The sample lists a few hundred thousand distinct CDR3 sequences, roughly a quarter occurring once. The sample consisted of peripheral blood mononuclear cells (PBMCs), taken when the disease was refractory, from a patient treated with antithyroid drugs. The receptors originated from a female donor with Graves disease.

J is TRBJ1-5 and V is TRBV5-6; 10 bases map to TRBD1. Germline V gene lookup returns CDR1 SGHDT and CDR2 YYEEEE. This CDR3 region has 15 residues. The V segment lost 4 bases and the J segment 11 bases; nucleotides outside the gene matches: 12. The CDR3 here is CASSQLGQGNLSQHF. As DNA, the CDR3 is TGTGCCAGCAGCCAGCTGGGACAGGGGAACTTGTCCCAGCATTTT.

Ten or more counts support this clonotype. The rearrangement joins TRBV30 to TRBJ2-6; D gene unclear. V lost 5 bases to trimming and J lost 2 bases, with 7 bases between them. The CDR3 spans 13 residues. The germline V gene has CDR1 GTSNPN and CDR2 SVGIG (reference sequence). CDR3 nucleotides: TGTGCCTGGGACCCGGCTGGGGCCAACGTCCTGACTTTC. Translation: CAWDPAGANVLTF.

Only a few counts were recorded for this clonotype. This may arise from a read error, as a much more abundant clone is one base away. The CDR3 spells CASKSGTGAHQPQHF. CDR3 DNA: TGTGCCAGCAAATCCGGGACAGGTGCACATCAGCCCCAGCATTTT. This chain joins TRBV12-3 or TRBV12-4 and TRBJ1-5, with 8 nucleotides matching TRBD1. The CDR3 length is 15 residues. V trimming: 7 bases; J trimming: 5 bases; junction bases outside the gene matches: 10.

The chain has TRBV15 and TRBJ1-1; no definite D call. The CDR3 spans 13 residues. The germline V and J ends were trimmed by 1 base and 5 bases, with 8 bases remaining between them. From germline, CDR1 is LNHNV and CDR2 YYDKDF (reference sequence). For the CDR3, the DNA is TGTGCCACCAGCAGAGGATCCCAGACTGAAGCTTTCTTT. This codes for CATSRGSQTEAFF.

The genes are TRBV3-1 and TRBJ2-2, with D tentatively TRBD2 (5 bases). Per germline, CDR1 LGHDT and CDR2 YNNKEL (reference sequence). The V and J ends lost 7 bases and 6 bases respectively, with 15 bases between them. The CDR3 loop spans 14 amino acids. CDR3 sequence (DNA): TGTGCCAGCAACCCACGGGGAAGCGCCGGGGAGCTGTTTTTT. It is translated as CASNPRGSAGELFF.

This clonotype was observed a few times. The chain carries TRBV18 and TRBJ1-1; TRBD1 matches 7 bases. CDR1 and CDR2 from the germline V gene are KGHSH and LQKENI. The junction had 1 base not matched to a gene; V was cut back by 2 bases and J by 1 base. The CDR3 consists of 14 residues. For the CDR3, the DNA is TGTGCCAGCTCACCAGACAGGGCGAACACTGAAGCTTTCTTT. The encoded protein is CASSPDRANTEAFF. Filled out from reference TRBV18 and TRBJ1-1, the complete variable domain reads NAGVMQNPRHLVRRRGQEARLRCSPMKGHSHVYWYRQLPEEGLKFMVYLQKENIIDESGMPKERFSAEFPKEGPSILRIQQVVRGDSAAYFCASSPDRANTEAFFGQGTRLTVV.

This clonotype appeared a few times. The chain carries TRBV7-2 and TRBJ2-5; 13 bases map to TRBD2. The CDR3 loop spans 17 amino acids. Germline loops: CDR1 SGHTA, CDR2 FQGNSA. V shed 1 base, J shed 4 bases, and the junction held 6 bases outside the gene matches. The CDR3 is CASSLGLAGGGVETQYF. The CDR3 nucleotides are TGTGCCAGCAGCTTAGGACTAGCGGGAGGTGGGGTAGAGACCCAGTACTTC.

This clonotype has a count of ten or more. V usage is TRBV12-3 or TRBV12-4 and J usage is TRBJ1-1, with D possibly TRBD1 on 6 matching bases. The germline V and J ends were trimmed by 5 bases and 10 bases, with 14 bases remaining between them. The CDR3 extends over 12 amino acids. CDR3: CASSPPGGAAFF. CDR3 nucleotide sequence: TGTGCCAGCAGTCCCCCCGGGGGCGCAGCTTTCTTT.

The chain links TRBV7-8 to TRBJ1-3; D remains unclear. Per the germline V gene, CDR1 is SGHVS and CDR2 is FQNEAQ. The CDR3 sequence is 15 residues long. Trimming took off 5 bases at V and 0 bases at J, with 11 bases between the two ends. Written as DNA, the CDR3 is TGTGCCAGCAGCCTGGACGGAAACTCTGGAAACACCATATATTTT. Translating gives CASSLDGNSGNTIYF. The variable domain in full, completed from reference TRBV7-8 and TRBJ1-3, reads GAGVSQSPRYKVAKRGQDVALRCDPISGHVSLFWYQQALGQGPEFLTYFQNEAQLDKSGLPSDRFFAERPEGSVSTLKIQRTQQEDSAVYLCASSLDGNSGNTIYFGEGSWLTVV.

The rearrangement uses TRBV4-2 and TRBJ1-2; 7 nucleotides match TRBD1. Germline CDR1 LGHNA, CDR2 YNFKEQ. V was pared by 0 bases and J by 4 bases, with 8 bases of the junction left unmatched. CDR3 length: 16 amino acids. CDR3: CASSQELRGERYGYTF. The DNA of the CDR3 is TGTGCCAGCAGCCAAGAGCTCAGGGGGGAGCGCTATGGCTACACCTTC.

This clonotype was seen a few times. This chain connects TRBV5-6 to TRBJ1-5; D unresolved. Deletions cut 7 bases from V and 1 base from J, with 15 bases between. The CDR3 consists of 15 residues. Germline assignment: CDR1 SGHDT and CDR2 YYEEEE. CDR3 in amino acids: CASASGPVSNQPQHF. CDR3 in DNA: TGTGCCAGCGCTTCGGGCCCGGTGAGCAATCAGCCCCAGCATTTT.

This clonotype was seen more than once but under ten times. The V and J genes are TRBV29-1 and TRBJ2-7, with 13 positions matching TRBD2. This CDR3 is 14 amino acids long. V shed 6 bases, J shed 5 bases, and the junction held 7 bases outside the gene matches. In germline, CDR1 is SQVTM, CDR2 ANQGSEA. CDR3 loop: CSVGLAGHPNEQYF. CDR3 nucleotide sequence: TGCAGCGTGGGACTAGCGGGACACCCCAACGAGCAGTACTTC.

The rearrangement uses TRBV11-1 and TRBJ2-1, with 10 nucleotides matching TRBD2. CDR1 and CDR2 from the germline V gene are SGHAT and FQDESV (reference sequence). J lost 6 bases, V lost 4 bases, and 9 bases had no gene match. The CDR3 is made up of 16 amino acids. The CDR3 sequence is CASSSYLGLAINEQFF. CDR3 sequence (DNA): TGTGCCAGCAGCTCCTACCTGGGACTAGCGATCAATGAGCAGTTCTTC.

The CDR3 region is CASSYKDRGRNQPQHF. The CDR3 region has the DNA TGTGCCAGCAGTTACAAGGACAGGGGGCGGAATCAGCCCCAGCATTTT. The chain carries TRBV12-3 or TRBV12-4 and TRBJ1-5; 11 bases agree with TRBD1. V lost 4 bases to trimming and J lost 4 bases; unmatched junction nucleotides: 6. This CDR3 has 16 residues.

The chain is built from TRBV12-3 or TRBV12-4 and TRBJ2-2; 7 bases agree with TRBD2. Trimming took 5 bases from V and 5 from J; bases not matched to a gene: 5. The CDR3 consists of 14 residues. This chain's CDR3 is CASSPLGGTGELFF. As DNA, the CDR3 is TGTGCCAGCAGTCCCTTGGGGGGGACCGGGGAGCTGTTTTTT.

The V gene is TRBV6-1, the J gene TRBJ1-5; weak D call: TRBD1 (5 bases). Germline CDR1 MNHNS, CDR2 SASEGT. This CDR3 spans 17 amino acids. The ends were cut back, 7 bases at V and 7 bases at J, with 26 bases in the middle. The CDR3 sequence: CASTPARAGSGSQPQHF. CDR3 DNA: TGTGCCAGCACCCCCGCGAGGGCAGGGTCGGGAAGCCAGCCCCAGCATTTT.

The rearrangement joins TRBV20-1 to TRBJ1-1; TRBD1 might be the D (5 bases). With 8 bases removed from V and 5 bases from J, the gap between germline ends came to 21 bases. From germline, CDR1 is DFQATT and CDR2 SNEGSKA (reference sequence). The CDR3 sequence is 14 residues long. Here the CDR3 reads CSPLIPDSYTEAFF. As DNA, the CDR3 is TGCAGTCCACTAATCCCTGACAGTTATACTGAAGCTTTCTTT.

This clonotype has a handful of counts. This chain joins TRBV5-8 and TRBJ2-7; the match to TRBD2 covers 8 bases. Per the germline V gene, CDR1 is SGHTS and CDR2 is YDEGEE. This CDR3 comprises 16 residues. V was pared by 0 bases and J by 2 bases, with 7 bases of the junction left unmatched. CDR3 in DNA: TGTGCCAGCAGCTTGGACTTAGCGGGACGCCCCTACGAGCAGTACTTC. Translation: CASSLDLAGRPYEQYF.

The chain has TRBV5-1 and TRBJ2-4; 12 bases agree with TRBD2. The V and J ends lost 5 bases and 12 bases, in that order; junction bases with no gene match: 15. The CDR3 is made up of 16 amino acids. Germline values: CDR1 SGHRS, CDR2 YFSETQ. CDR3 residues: CASRREVVTSGSSQYF. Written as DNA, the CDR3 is TGCGCCAGCAGGCGTGAGGTAGTGACTAGCGGGAGTTCTCAGTACTTC.

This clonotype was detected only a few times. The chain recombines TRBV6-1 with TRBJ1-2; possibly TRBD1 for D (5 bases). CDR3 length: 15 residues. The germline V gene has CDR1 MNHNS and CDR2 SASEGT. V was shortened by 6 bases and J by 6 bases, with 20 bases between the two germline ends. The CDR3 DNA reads TGTGCCAGCAGGAAGGGGCAGATGACAAGTAATGGCTACACCTTC. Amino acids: CASRKGQMTSNGYTF.

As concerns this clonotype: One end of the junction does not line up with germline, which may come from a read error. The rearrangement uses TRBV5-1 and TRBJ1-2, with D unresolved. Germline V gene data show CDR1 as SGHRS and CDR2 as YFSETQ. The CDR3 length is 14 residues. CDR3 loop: CTSSLDAANYGYTF. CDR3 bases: TGCACCAGCAGCTTGGATGCGGCAAACTATGGCTACACCTTC.

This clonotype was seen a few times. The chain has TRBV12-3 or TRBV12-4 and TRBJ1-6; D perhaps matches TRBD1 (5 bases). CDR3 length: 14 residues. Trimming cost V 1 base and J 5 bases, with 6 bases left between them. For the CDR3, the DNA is TGTGCCAGCAGTTTAGGGGGGAATAATTCACCCCTCCACTTT. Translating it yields CASSLGGNNSPLHF.